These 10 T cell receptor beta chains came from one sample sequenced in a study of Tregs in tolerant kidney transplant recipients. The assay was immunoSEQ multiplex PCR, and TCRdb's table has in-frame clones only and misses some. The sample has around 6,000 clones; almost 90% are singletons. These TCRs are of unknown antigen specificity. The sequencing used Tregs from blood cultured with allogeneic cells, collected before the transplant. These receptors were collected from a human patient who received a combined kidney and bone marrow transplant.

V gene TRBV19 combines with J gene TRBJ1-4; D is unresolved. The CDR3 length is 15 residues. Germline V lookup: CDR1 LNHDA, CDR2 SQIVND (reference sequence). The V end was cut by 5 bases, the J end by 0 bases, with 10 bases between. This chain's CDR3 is CASSEPYSTNEKLFF. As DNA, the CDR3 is TGTGCCAGTAGTGAACCTTATTCAACTAATGAAAAACTGTTTTTT.

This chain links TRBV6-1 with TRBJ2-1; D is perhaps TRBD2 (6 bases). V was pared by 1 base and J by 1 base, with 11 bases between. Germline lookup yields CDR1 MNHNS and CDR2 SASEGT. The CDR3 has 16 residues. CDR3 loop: CASSEDERASYNEQFF. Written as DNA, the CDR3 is TGTGCCAGCAGTGAAGATGAGCGGGCTTCCTACAATGAGCAGTTCTTC.

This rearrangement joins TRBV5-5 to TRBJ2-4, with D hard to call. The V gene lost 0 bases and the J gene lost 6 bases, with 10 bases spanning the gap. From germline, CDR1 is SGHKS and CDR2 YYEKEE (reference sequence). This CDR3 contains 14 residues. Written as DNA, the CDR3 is TGTGCCAGCAGCTTGGAGATTAGTTTAAACATTCAGTACTTC. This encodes CASSLEISLNIQYF.

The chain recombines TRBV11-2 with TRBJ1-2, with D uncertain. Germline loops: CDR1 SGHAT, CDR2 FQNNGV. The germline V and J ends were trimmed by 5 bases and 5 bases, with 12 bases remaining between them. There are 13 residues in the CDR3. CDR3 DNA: TGTGCCAGCAGCCGAGCTGAGGGTTATGGCTACACCTTC. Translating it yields CASSRAEGYGYTF.

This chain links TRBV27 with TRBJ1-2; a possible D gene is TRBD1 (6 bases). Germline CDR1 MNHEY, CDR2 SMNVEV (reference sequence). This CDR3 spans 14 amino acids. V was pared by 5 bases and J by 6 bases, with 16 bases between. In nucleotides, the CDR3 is TGTGCCAGCAGTCCCCGGGACACATACGATGGCTACACCTTC. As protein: CASSPRDTYDGYTF.

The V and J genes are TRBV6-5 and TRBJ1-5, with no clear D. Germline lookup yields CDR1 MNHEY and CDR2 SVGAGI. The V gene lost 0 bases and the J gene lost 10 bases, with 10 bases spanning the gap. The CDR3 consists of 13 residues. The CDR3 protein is CASSYSRGSPQHF. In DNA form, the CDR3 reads TGTGCCAGCAGTTACTCCCGGGGAAGTCCCCAGCATTTT.

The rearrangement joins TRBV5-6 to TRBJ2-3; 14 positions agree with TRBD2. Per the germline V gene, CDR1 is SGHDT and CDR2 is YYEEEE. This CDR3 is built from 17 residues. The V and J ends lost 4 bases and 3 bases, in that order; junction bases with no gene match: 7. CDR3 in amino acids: CASSPLGLAGGTDTQYF. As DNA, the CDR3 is TGTGCCAGCAGCCCCTTAGGACTAGCGGGAGGAACAGATACGCAGTATTTT.

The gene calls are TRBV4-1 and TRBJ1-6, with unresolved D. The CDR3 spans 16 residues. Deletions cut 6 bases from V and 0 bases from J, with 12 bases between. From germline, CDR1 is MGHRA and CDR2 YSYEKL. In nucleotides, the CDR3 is TGCGCCAGCAGGCCGCAGGAGAACTCCTATAATTCACCCCTCCACTTT. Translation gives CASRPQENSYNSPLHF.

CDR3 DNA: TGTGCCAGCAGTTCCCTTAAGAGCTATGGCTACACCTTC. It translates to CASSSLKSYGYTF. V is TRBV6-5 and J is TRBJ1-2; D is unresolved. Germline V gives CDR1 MNHEY, CDR2 SVGAGI. The CDR3 contains 13 residues. The V end was cut by 4 bases, the J end by 4 bases, with 10 bases between.

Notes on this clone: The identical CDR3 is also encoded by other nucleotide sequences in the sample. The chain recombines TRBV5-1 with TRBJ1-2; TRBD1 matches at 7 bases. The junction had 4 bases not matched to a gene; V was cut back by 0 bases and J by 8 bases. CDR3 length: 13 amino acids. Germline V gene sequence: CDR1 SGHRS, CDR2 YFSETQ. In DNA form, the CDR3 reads TGCGCCAGCAGCTTGGGCCAGGGGGGGGGCTACACCTTC. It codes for CASSLGQGGGYTF.